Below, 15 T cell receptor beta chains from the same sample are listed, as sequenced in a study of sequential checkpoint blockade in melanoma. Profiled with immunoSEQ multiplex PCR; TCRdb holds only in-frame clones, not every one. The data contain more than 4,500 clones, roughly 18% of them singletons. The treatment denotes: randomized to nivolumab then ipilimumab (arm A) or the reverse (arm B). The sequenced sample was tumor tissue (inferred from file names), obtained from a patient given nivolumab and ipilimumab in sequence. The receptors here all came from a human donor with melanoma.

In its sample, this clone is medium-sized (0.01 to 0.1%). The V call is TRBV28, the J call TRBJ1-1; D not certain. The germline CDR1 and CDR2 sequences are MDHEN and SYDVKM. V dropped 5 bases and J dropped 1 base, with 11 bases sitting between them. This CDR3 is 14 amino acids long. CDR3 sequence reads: CASSLLARNTEAFF. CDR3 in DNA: TGTGCCAGCAGTCTCTTGGCCCGGAACACTGAAGCTTTCTTT.

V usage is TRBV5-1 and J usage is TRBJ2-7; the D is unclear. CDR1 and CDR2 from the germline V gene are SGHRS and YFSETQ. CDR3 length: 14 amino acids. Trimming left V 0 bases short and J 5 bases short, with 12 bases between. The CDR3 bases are TGCGCCAGCAGCTTGGCGGCAGGTAAAAACGAGCAGTACTTC. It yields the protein CASSLAAGKNEQYF.

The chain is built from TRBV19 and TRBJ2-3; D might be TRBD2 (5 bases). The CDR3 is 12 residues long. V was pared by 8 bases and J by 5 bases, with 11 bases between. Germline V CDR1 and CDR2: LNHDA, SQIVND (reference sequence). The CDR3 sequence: CASGESGDTQYF. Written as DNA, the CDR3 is TGTGCCAGTGGAGAAAGCGGAGATACGCAGTATTTT.

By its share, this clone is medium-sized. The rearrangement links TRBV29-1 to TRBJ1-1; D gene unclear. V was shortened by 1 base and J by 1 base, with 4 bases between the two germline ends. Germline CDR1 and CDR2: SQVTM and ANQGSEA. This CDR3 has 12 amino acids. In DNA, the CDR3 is TGCAGCGTTGAAGGAGAGAACACTGAAGCTTTCTTT. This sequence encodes CSVEGENTEAFF.

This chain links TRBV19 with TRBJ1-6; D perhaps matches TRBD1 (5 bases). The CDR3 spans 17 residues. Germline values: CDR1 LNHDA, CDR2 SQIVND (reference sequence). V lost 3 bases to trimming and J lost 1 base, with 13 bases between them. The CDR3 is CASSISYGTSYNSPLHF. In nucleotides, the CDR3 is TGTGCCAGTAGTATCTCCTACGGGACTTCCTATAATTCACCCCTCCACTTT.

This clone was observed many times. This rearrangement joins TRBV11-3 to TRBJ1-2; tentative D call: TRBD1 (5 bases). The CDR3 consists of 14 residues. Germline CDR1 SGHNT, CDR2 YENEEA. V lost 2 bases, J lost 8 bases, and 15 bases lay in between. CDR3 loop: CASSLSARGVGYTF. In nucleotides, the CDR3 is TGTGCCAGCAGCTTATCGGCGAGAGGGGTAGGCTACACCTTC.

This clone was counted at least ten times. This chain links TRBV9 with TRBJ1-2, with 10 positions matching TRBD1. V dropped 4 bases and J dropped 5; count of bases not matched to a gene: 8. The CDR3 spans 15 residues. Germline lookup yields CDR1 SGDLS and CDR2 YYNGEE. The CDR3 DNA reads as TGTGCCAGCAGCAGTGACAGGGGGCGTCTTTATGGCTACACCTTC. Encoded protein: CASSSDRGRLYGYTF.

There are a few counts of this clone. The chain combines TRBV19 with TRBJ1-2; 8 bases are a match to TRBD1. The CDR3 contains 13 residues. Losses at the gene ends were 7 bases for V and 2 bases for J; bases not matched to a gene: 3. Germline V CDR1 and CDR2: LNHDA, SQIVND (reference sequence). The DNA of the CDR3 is TGTGCCAGTATCGGACAGGGAAACTATGGCTACACCTTC. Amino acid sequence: CASIGQGNYGYTF.

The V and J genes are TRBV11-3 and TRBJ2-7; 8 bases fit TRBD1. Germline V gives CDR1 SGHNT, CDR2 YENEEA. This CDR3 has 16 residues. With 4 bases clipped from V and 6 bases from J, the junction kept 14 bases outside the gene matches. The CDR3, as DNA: TGTGCCAGCAGCTGCATAGGACAGGGCCGGGAATGCGAGCAGTACTTC. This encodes CASSCIGQGRECEQYF. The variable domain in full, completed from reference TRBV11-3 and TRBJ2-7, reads EAGVVQSPRYKIIEKKQPVAFWCNPISGHNTLYWYLQNLGQGPELLIRYENEEAVDDSQLPKDRFSAERLKGVDSTLKIQPAELGDSAVYLCASSCIGQGRECEQYFGPGTRLTVT.

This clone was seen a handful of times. This CDR3 is CASSRDVATGDEQFF. CDR3 nucleotide sequence: TGCGCCAGCAGCCGGGACGTCGCGACAGGGGATGAGCAGTTCTTC. The chain has TRBV23-1 and TRBJ2-1; 8 bases fit TRBD1. TRBV23-1 is labeled an ORF, and its function is uncertain. J lost 8 bases, V lost 6 bases, and 12 bases had no gene match. CDR3 size: 15 residues.

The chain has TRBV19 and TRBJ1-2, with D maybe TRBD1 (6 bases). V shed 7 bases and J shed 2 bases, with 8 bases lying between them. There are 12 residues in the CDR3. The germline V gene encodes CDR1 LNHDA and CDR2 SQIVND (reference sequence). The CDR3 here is CASNQGNYGYTF. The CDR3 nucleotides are TGTGCCAGTAACCAGGGGAACTATGGCTACACCTTC. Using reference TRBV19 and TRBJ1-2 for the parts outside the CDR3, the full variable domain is DGGITQSPKYLFRKEGQNVTLSCEQNLNHDAMYWYRQDPGQGLRLIYYSQIVNDFQKGDIAEGYSVSREKKESFPLTVTSAQKNPTAFYLCASNQGNYGYTFGSGTRLTVV.

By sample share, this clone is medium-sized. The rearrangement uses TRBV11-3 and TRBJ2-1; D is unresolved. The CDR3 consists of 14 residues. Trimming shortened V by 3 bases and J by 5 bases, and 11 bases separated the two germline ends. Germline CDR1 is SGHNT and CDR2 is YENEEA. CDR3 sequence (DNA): TGTGCCAGCAGCTTCGAAATCATAGACAATGAGCAGTTCTTC. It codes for CASSFEIIDNEQFF.

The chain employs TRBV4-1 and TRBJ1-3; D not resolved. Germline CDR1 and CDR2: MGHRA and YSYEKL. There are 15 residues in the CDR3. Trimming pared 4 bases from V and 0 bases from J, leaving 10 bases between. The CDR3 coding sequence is TGCGCCAGCAGCCGAGAGAAGTTCTCTGGAAACACCATATATTTT. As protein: CASSREKFSGNTIYF.

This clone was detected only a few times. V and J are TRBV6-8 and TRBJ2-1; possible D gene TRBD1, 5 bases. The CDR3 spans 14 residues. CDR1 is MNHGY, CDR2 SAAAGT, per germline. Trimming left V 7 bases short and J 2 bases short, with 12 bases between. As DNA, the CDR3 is TGTGCCAGCACCCTCCCAGGGCCCTACAATGAGCAGTTCTTC. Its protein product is CASTLPGPYNEQFF.

CDR3 bases: TGTGCCAGCTCCAGCGGGGGGCCCACAGATACGCAGTATTTT. Translating gives CASSSGGPTDTQYF. The rearrangement uses TRBV6-8 and TRBJ2-3; TRBD2 matches at 9 bases. The CDR3 loop spans 14 amino acids. Germline V gene lookup returns CDR1 MNHGY and CDR2 SAAAGT. The V and J ends lost 8 bases and 2 bases, in that order; junction bases with no gene match: 5.